This T cell receptor (beta chain) was captured in a study of PD-1 blockade in mismatch repair-deficient tumors. The study's findings and limits: After pembrolizumab, tumor-resident clones rose rapidly, then generally contracted before radiologic responses.

TCRdb keeps only in-frame clones here, not all; method: immunoSEQ multiplex PCR. The sample carries about 63,000 clones, roughly 88% recorded once. The table lists this clone with a count of one. The antigen is undetermined. The CDR3 extends over 15 amino acids. Trimming stripped 8 bases from V and 2 bases from J, with 13 bases between. Germline CDR1 MNHNY, CDR2 SVGAGI (reference sequence). All patients were mismatch repair deficient, assessed by either PCR or immunohistochemistry. TCR sequencing covered a few patients who responded to pembrolizumab. The source of this sequence is an adult with mismatch repair-deficient cancer. Specimen: peripheral blood, collected 52 weeks after starting pembrolizumab. V is TRBV6-6 and J is TRBJ2-6; D is ambiguous. The CDR3 bases are TGTGCCAGCGCCCTAGTTCGTGCTGGGGCCAACGTCCTGACTTTC. It encodes CASALVRAGANVLTF.